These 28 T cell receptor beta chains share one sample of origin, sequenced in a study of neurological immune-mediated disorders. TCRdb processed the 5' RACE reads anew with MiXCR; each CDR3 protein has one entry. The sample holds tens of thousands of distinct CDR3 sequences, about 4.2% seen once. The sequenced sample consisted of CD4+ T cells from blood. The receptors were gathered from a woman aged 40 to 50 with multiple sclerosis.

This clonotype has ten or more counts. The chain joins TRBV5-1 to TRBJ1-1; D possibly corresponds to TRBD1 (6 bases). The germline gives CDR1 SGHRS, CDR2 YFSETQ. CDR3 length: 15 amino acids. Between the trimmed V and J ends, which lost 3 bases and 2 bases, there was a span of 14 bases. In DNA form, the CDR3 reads TGCGCCAGCAGCTCCACTACGGACAGCAACACTGAAGCTTTCTTT. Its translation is CASSSTTDSNTEAFF.

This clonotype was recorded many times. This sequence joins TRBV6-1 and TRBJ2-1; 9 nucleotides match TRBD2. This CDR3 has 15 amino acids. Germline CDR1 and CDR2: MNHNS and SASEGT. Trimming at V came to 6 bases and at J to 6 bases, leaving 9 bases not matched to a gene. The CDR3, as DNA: TGTGCCAGCAGCGCCGGGCTAGCGGGATCCAATGAGCAGTTCTTC. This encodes CASSAGLAGSNEQFF.

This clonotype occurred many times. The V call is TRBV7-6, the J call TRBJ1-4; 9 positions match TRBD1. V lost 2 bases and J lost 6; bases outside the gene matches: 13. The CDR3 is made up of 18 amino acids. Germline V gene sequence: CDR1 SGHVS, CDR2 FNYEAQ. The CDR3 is CASSLLVGQGARDEKLFF. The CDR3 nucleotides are TGTGCCAGCAGCTTATTGGTGGGACAGGGAGCCAGGGATGAAAAACTGTTTTTT.

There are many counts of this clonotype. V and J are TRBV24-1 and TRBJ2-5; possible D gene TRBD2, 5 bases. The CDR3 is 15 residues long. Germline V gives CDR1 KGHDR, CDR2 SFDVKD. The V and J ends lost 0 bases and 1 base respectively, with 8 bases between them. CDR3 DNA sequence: TGTGCCACCAGTGATTTGCAGGCGGGCCAAGAGACCCAGTACTTC. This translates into CATSDLQAGQETQYF.

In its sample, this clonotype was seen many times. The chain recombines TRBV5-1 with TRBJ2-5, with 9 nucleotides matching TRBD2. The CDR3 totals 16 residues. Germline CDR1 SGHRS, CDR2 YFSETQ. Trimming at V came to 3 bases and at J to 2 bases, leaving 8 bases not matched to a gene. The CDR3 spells CASSWRASGVQETQYF. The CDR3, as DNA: TGCGCCAGCAGCTGGAGGGCTAGCGGGGTGCAAGAGACCCAGTACTTC.

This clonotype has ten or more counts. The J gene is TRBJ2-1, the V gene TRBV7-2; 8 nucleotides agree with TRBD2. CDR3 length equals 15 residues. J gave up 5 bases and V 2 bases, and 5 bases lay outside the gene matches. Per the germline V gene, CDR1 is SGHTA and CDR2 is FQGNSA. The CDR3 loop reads CASSLSVAGHNEQFF. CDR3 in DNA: TGTGCCAGCAGCTTATCGGTAGCGGGGCACAATGAGCAGTTCTTC.

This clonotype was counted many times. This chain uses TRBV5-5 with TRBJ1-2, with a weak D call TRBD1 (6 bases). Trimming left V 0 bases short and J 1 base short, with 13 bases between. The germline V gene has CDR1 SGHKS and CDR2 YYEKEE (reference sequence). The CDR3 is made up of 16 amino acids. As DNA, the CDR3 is TGTGCCAGCAGCTTGGACAGGGAGTTTCGTAACTATGGCTACACCTTC. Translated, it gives CASSLDREFRNYGYTF.

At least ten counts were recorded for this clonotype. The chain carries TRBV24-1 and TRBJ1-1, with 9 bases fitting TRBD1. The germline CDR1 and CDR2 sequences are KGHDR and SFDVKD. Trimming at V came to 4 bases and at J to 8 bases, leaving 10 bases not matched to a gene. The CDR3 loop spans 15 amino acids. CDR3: CATSESGQGRGEAFF. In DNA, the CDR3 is TGTGCCACCAGTGAATCGGGACAGGGCCGAGGAGAAGCTTTCTTT.

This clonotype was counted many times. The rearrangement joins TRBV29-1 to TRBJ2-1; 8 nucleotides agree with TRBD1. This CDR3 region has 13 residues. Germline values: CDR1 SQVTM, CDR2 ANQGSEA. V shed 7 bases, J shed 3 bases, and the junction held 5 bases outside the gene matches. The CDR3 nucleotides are TGCAGCGCTGGGACAGGCCACTACAATGAGCAGTTCTTC. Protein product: CSAGTGHYNEQFF.

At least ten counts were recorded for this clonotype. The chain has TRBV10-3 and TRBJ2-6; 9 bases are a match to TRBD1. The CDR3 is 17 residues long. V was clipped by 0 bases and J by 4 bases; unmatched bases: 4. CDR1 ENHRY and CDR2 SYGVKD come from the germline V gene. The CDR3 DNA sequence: TGTGCCATCAGTGAGTCCGGGACAGGGTCCGGGGCCAACGTCCTGACTTTC. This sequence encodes CAISESGTGSGANVLTF.

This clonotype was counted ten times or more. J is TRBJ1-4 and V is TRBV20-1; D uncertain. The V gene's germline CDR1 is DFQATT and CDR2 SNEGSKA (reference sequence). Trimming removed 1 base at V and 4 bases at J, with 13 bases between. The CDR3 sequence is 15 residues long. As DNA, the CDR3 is TGCAGTGCTAGAGGGCCCGGGAGGTTTAATGAAAAACTGTTTTTT. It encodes CSARGPGRFNEKLFF.

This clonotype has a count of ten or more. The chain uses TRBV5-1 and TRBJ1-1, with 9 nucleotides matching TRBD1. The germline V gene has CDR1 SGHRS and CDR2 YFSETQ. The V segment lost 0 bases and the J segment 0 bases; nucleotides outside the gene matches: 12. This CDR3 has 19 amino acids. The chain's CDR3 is CASSLGGQGNIVMNTEAFF. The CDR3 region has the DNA TGCGCCAGCAGCTTGGGCGGACAGGGGAATATCGTCATGAACACTGAAGCTTTCTTT.

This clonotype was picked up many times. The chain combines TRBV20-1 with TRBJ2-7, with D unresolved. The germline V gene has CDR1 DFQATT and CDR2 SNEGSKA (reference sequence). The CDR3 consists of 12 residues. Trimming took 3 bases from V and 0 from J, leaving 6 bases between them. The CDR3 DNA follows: TGCAGTGCTAGCGAGTCCTCCTACGAGCAGTACTTC. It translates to CSASESSYEQYF.

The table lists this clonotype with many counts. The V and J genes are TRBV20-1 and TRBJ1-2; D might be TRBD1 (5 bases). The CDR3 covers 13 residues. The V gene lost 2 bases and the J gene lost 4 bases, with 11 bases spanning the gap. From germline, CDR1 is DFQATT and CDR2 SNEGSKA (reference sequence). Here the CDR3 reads CSARTQGLYGYTF. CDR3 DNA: TGCAGTGCTAGAACCCAGGGCCTCTATGGCTACACCTTC.

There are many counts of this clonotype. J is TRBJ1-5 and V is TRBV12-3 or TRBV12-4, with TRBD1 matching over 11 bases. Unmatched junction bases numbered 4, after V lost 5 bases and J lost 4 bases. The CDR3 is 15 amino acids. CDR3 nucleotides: TGTGCCAGCAGTCCAGGACAGGGGGCGAATCAGCCCCAGCATTTT. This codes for CASSPGQGANQPQHF.

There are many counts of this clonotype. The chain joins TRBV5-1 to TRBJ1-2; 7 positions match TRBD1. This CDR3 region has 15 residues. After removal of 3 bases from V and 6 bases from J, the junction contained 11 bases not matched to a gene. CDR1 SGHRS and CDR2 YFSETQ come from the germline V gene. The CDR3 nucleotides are TGCGCCAGCAGCTCTTTGACAGGGCAAATCGATGGCTACACCTTC. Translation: CASSSLTGQIDGYTF.

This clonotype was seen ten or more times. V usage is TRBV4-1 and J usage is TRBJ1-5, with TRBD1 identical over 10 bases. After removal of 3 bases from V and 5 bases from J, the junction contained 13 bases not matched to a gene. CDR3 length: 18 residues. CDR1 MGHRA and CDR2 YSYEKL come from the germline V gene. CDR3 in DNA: TGCGCCAGCAGCCATCCCCATACGAGTGGGACAGGGGATCAGCCCCAGCATTTT. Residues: CASSHPHTSGTGDQPQHF.

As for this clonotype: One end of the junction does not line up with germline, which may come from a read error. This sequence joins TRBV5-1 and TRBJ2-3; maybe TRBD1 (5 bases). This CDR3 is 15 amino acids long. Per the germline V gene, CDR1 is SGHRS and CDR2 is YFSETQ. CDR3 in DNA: TGTGACAGCAGCTTGGTGCCGGGTAGCACAGATACGCAGTATTTT. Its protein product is CDSSLVPGSTDTQYF. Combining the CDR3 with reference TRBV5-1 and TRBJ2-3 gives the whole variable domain KAGVTQTPRYLIKTRGQQVTLSCSPISGHRSVSWYQQTPGQGLQFLFEYFSETQRNKGNFPGRFSGRQFSNSRSEMNVSTLELGDSALYLCDSSLVPGSTDTQYFGPGTRLTVL.

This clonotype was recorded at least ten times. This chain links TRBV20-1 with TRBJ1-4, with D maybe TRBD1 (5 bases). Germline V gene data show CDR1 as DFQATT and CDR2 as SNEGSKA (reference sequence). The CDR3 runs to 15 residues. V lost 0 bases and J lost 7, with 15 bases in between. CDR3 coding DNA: TGCAGTGCTAGAGAAGTAAGGGGCCGGGGTGAAAAACTGTTTTTT. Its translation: CSAREVRGRGEKLFF.

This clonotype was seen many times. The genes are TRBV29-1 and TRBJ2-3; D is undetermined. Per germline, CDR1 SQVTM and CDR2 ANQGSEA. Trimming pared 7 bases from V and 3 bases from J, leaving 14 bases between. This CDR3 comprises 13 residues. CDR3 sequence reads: CSGHSGPTDTQYF. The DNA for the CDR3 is TGCAGCGGCCATTCAGGTCCAACAGATACGCAGTATTTT.

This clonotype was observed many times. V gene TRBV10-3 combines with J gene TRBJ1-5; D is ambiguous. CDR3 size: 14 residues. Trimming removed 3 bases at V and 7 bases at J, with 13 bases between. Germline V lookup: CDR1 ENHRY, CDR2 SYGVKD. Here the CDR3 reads CAISDPVFGQPQHF. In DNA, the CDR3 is TGTGCCATCAGTGACCCGGTGTTCGGACAGCCCCAGCATTTT.

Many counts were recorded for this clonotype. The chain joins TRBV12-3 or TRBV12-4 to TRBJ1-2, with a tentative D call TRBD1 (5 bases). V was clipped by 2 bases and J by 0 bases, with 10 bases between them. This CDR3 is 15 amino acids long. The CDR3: CASSLTREANYGYTF. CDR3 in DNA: TGTGCCAGCAGTTTAACCAGGGAAGCTAACTATGGCTACACCTTC.

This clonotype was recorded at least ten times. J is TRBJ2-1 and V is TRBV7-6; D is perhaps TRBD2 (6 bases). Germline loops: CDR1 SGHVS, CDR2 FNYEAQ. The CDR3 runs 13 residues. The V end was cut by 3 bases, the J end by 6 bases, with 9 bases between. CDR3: CASSFRRGNEQFF. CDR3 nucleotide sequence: TGTGCCAGCAGCTTCCGGCGGGGCAATGAGCAGTTCTTC.

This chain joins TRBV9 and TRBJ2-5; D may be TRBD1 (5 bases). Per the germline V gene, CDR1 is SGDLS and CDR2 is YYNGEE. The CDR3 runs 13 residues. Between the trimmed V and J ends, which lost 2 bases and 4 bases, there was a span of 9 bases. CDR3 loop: CASSVLGVETQYF. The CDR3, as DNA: TGTGCCAGCAGCGTGCTAGGGGTAGAGACCCAGTACTTC.

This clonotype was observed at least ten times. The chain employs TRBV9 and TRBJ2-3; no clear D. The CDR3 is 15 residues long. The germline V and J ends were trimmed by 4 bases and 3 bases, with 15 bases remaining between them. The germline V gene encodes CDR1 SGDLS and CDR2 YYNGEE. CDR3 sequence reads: CASSPLLSGTDTQYF. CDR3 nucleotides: TGTGCCAGCAGCCCGTTATTGAGTGGGACAGATACGCAGTATTTT.

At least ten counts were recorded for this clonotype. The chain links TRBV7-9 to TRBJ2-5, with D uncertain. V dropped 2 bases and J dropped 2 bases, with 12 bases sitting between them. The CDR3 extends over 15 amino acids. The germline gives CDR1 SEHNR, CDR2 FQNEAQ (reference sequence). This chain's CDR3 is CASSLNRGGQETQYF. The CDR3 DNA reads TGTGCCAGCAGCTTAAATCGCGGCGGACAAGAGACCCAGTACTTC. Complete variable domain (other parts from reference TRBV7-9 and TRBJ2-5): DTGVSQNPRHKITKRGQNVTFRCDPISEHNRLYWYRQTLGQGPEFLTYFQNEAQLEKSRLLSDRFSAERPKGSFSTLEIQRTEQGDSAMYLCASSLNRGGQETQYFGPGTRLLVL.

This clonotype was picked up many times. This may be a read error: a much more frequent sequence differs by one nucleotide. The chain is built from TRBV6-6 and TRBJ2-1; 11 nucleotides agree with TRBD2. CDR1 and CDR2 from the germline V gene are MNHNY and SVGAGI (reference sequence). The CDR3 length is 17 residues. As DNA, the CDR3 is TGTGCCAACAGTTCCGGGGATAGCGGGGGGGCTTACAATGAGCAGTTCTTC. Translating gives CANSSGDSGGAYNEQFF.

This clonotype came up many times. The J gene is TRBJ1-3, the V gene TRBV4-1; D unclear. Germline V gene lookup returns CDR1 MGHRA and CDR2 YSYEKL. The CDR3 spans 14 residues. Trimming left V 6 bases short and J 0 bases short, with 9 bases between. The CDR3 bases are TGCGCCAGCAGACCCGAGGACTCTGGAAACACCATATATTTT. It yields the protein CASRPEDSGNTIYF.